This T cell receptor (beta chain) was found in a study of PD-1 blockade in classical Hodgkin lymphoma (dated by TCRdb to 2018 to 2021). With regard to the full study: Nivolumab dosing was 3 mg/kg intravenously every 2 weeks, continuing until either disease progression or unacceptable toxicity. A peripheral blood immune signature of response to PD-1 blockade in classical Hodgkin lymphoma was defined using TCR beta sequencing and CyTOF.

The germline V gene encodes CDR1 SGDLS and CDR2 YYNGEE. The CDR3 runs 17 amino acids, cysteine and phenylalanine included. Left in the record is the CDR3 DNA by itself, 51 bases read in frame from the first base. V is clipped by 0 bases and J by 0 bases, and the sequence between their germline boundaries is 14 bases long. This clone is a singleton in its sample. It has no known antigen specificity. There are no base qualities to consult, and no much larger clone falls within one base. Genomic DNA was isolated using the Qiagen DNeasy kit from unsorted PBMCs as well as from negatively selected CD4+ and CD8+ fractions. Amplification of TCR beta CDR3 regions was done by immunoSEQ multiplex PCR with primers that anneal to V and J segments. A synthetic immune receptor repertoire was used to minimize amplification bias, and any residual bias was removed computationally once sequencing was done. The study's processing was this. Custom Python scripts were used to quantify repertoire diversity as the Shannon entropy index. Unsorted, CD4+ and CD8+ repertoires were analyzed separately, except for combined analyses in which CD4+ and CD8+ sequences were merged in silico. Clonal expansion was defined as a frequency increase of at least 2-fold after treatment compared with C1D1, and clones undetected at baseline were assigned a pseudocount of 0.5. Clones with 0 or 1 copy at C1D1 were classified as singleton clones, and clones with 2 or more copies were classified as non-singleton clones. Clones expanded in unsorted samples were assigned a CD4+, CD8+ or unknown annotation through matching of protein sequences in sorted samples from the same patient. Wilcoxon tests on paired samples were used to test changes in diversity from C1D1 to C4D1. TCRdb retrieved this table from immuneACCESS and kept in-frame rearrangements only. Not all clones are present; in checked studies, unresolved V genes account for under half, and no reason is known for the remainder. The D gene and trimming were derived from the DNA, and the V and J assignments and clone size from that table. The sample records around 20,000 clones, about nine tenths of which are singletons. Clones ranked in the top ten supply over 10% of the sample.

Read against the paper, the sample's time point label means: cycle 2 day 1 (C2D1) of nivolumab. Every trial patient had relapsed following autologous stem cell transplantation, and prior brentuximab vedotin exposure was what differed among cohorts A, B and C. The trial cohort was composed of 55 to 65 patients with relapsed/refractory classical Hodgkin lymphoma, for whom complete response, partial response or progressive disease was recorded as best overall response. Trial patients were treated with single-agent nivolumab in the multi-cohort phase II CheckMate 205 trial. Best overall response was determined by an independent review committee according to the 2007 International Working Group response criteria. Trial PBMCs were obtained immediately prior to nivolumab initiation (C1D1) and on therapy at cycle 2 day 1 and cycle 4 day 1. Peripheral blood was collected in 8 mL Vacutainer Cell Preparation Tubes, from which PBMCs were isolated by centrifugation and then cryopreserved.

Study-wide findings and limitations: Baseline diversity similar to that of newly diagnosed patients was observed in trial patients achieving complete response, whereas significantly lower diversity was observed in partial responders and progressors. Diversity was lower in patients who began nivolumab less than 1 year after ASCT, so these patients were left out of later analyses to avoid confounding by immune reconstitution. Baseline TCR diversity was reported to be lower in newly diagnosed patients than in healthy donors and to be lower still in relapsed/refractory patients. The study was limited to a single clinical trial cohort, and causes of repertoire differences, possibly disease activity or prior therapy, remained undefined. By C4D1, a significant rise was seen in CD4+ TCR diversity but not in CD8+ TCR diversity (p=0.0027 vs p=0.16), and the rise was most apparent among complete responders (p=0.02).

The input for sequencing was peripheral blood mononuclear cells (PBMCs), taken before the second cycle of nivolumab. The receptor was isolated from a human donor with classical Hodgkin lymphoma. The receptor chain draws on TRBV9 and TRBJ2-3; the D gene is possibly TRBD2, with 6 bases matching. This receptor carries the CDR3 CASSVEGTGLSTDTQYF. The sequenced DNA is TGTGCCAGCAGCGTAGAGGGGACGGGACTTAGCACAGATACGCAGTATTTT. The CDR3 plus the reference TRBV9 and TRBJ2-3 genes for the other parts give the full variable domain: DSGVTQTPKHLITATGQRVTLRCSPRSGDLSVYWYQQSLDQGLQFLIQYYNGEERAKGNILERFSAQQFPDLHSELNLSSLELGDSALYFCASSVEGTGLSTDTQYFGPGTRLTVL.